These 11 T cell receptor beta chains came from one sample sequenced in a study of T cell responses to AZD1222 COVID-19 vaccine (dated by TCRdb to about 2021). To prepare the library, the immunoSEQ multiplex PCR assay was applied. This immuneACCESS table, as held by TCRdb, lists in-frame sequences with V and J called but not all clones. Of the missing ones, under half trace to an unresolved V gene in checked studies; the others have no known cause. In this sample the table shows 30,000 to 35,000 clones, roughly 90% of which occur a single time. The top ten clones comprise 14% of the sample. This specimen's time point label, per the study, means: about 28 days (+/-7) after the second vaccine dose. Source: peripheral blood, taken 28 days after the second AZD1222 dose. The receptors were sampled from an adult who received the AZD1222 COVID-19 vaccine.

The chain recombines TRBV4-2 with TRBJ2-3, with 9 bases lining up with TRBD2. This CDR3 contains 17 residues. The junction had 13 bases not matched to a gene; V was cut back by 5 bases and J by 4 bases. CDR1 and CDR2 from the germline V gene are LGHNA and YNFKEQ. Here the CDR3 reads CASSYEGRGGISDTQYF. The CDR3 nucleotides read TGTGCCAGCAGCTATGAGGGGCGGGGGGGCATCTCAGATACGCAGTATTTT.

The chain joins TRBV7-9 to TRBJ2-3; 7 bases line up with TRBD1. The CDR3 totals 16 residues. Germline trimming cut 4 bases from V and 2 bases from J; bases unmatched to any gene: 9. Looked up from germline, CDR1 is SEHNR and CDR2 is FQNEAQ (reference sequence). The CDR3 spells CASSSLRDRDTDTQYF. The CDR3 bases are TGTGCCAGCAGCTCACTCCGGGACAGAGACACAGATACGCAGTATTTT.

The rearrangement links TRBV6-2 or TRBV6-3 to TRBJ1-4; tentatively, D is TRBD1 (6 bases). This CDR3 has 14 residues. Germline loops: CDR1 MNHEY, CDR2 SVGEGT. V was cut by 6 bases and J by 7 bases, with 15 bases left in between. This chain's CDR3 is CASSQGYWGEKLFF. As DNA, the CDR3 is TGTGCCAGCAGCCAGGGGTACTGGGGTGAAAAACTGTTTTTT.

V is TRBV7-3 and J is TRBJ2-7; D assignment may be TRBD1 or TRBD2 (7 bases each). V lost 7 bases to trimming and J lost 5 bases, with 15 bases between them. This CDR3 is built from 13 residues. Per germline, CDR1 SGHTA and CDR2 FQGTGA. The CDR3 protein is CASTQGGGDEQYF. DNA of the CDR3: TGTGCCAGCACCCAGGGAGGGGGCGACGAGCAGTACTTC.

The chain links TRBV6-5 to TRBJ2-5; the D gene is possibly TRBD1 (5 bases). V dropped 2 bases and J dropped 5 bases, with 12 bases sitting between them. The CDR3 runs to 14 residues. CDR1 and CDR2 (germline): MNHEY, SVGAGI. As DNA, the CDR3 is TGTGCCAGCAGTTACATAAGGGGCGCGGAGACCCAGTACTTC. Protein sequence: CASSYIRGAETQYF.

This clone was seen just once. J is TRBJ1-2 and V is TRBV4-2, with D possibly TRBD1 on 5 matching bases. The CDR3 length is 14 residues. Trimming removed 2 bases from V and 6 bases from J, with 13 bases in between. The germline V gene has CDR1 LGHNA and CDR2 YNFKEQ. The CDR3 DNA follows: TGTGCCAGCAGCCAAAATCAGGGCCGGGATGGCTACACCTTC. It codes for CASSQNQGRDGYTF.

The chain is built from TRBV9 and TRBJ1-4, with TRBD1 identical over 12 bases. The CDR3 has 15 residues. J was trimmed by 10 bases and V by 4 bases; bases with no gene match: 8. CDR1 and CDR2 (germline): SGDLS, YYNGEE. CDR3 sequence: CASSPRGQGARKLFF. The CDR3 DNA follows: TGTGCCAGCAGCCCTCGGGGACAGGGGGCCAGAAAACTGTTTTTT.

The J gene is TRBJ1-1, the V gene TRBV2; D not certain. The CDR3 length is 15 residues. V was trimmed by 7 bases and J by 2 bases, leaving 17 bases between them. CDR1 SNHLY and CDR2 FYNNEI come from the germline V gene. The CDR3 loop is CASTLYIGINTEAFF. CDR3 nucleotide sequence: TGTGCCAGCACCTTATACATCGGGATCAACACTGAAGCTTTCTTT.

V and J are TRBV27 and TRBJ2-7; the match to TRBD1 covers 7 bases. This CDR3 comprises 13 residues. Losses at the gene ends were 6 bases for V and 3 bases for J; bases not matched to a gene: 5. Germline V gene sequence: CDR1 MNHEY, CDR2 SMNVEV (reference sequence). CDR3: CASSPGTDYEQYF. The CDR3 nucleotides read TGTGCCAGCAGCCCCGGGACAGACTACGAGCAGTACTTC.

The chain links TRBV28 to TRBJ1-5; D call uncertain. The V gene lost 6 bases and the J gene lost 6 bases, with 9 bases spanning the gap. The germline V gene has CDR1 MDHEN and CDR2 SYDVKM. The CDR3 sequence is 12 residues long. The CDR3 is CASSTTGQPQHF. The CDR3, as DNA: TGTGCCAGCAGCACCACGGGTCAGCCCCAGCATTTT.

As to this clone: Mismatch with germline at one junction end may stem from a read error. The chain carries TRBV7-7 and TRBJ2-2, with D hard to call. Germline-derived CDR1 and CDR2 are SSHAT and FNYEAQ (reference sequence). This CDR3 has 15 amino acids. CDR3 amino acids: CASSPTETHTGELFF. CDR3 in DNA: TGTGCTAGCAGTCCTACGGAAACCCACACCGGGGAGCTGTTTTTT.